This entry is about one T cell receptor (beta chain). Its cognate antigen is unknown. One end of the junction varies from germline; a read error may be responsible. Other nucleotide sequences in the sample specify the same CDR3. PCR employed 60 Vbeta and 13 Jbeta primers. Method: immunoSEQ multiplex PCR; TCRdb's copy keeps in-frame clones and lacks some. The sample has 75,000 to 80,000 clones; more than 55% are singletons. The record originates from a study of cytomegalovirus exposure and HLA in healthy donors. This CDR3 is 16 amino acids long. The germline V gene encodes CDR1 ENHRY and CDR2 SYGVKD. Study outcomes and limitations: Trimming of TCR beta V- and J-genes showed a link, identified in a later analysis, to a missense DCLRE1C variant. According to reports, the classifier identified cytomegalovirus status with high specificity and sensitivity.

The source material was PBMCs. V gene TRBV10-3 combines with J gene TRBJ2-1, with 10 bases aligning to TRBD2. The receptor was derived from a man in his sixties in good health and CMV-seropositive. CDR3 sequence reads: CAISGSPGLAANEQFF. For the CDR3, the DNA is TGCGCCATCAGTGGGTCTCCCGGACTAGCGGCGAATGAGCAGTTCTTC.